These 5 T cell receptor beta chains share one sample of origin, sequenced in a study of CXCR3-negative and CXCR3-positive naive CD8 T cells. With UMI labels, 5' RACE was used to prepare the TRB cDNA libraries. TCRdb processed the 5' RACE reads again and assigns one entry to each CDR3 protein, with no DNA. The table lists 56,000 or so distinct CDR3 sequences. The sample was memory CD8+ T cells from blood. The source is a human donor in good health. Some clones in this sample may be carry-over from other donors' samples.

The chain joins TRBV7-2 to TRBJ2-1; the D gene TCRdb calls, TRBD2, cannot be checked with no DNA. The CDR3 covers 15 residues. From germline, CDR1 is SGHTA and CDR2 FQGNSA. This chain's CDR3 is CASSPSGTIANEQFF. The full variable domain, in which reference TRBV7-2 and TRBJ2-1 provide the parts outside the CDR3, is GAGVSQSPSNKVTEKGKDVELRCDPISGHTALYWYRQSLGQGLEFLIYFQGNSAPDKSGLPSDRFSAERTGGSVSTLTIQRTQQEDSAVYLCASSPSGTIANEQFFGPGTRLTVL.

CDR3: CDGQPTGGNEQFF. This chain links TRBV11-2 with TRBJ2-1; TCRdb's assignment of TRBD1 cannot be checked, as there is no DNA. CDR3 length: 13 residues. The germline V gene has CDR1 SGHAT and CDR2 FQNNGV.

The chain recombines TRBV19 with TRBJ2-5; TCRdb outputs TRBD1, but without DNA this stays unchecked. Germline V gene sequence: CDR1 LNHDA, CDR2 SQIVND (reference sequence). This CDR3 is 21 amino acids long. CDR3 sequence: CASSTPLGQGIFLFDEETQYF.

The chain uses TRBV6-5 and TRBJ2-7; the TRBD1 assignment by TCRdb is unverifiable without DNA. The V gene's germline CDR1 is MNHEY and CDR2 SVGAGI. The CDR3 loop spans 15 amino acids. The CDR3 region is CASSYGTGPTYEQYF.

This CDR3 is CASSHRGLAGEFLDTQYF. The chain recombines TRBV4-2 with TRBJ2-3; TCRdb reports TRBD2, a call that lacks DNA to check it against. The CDR3 sequence is 18 residues long. The germline V gene encodes CDR1 LGHNA and CDR2 YNFKEQ.